The present entry profiles one TCR beta chain with its context. Its specificity is not known. This entry belongs to a study of T cells expressing NK-cell markers. Across the study: Sorted CD3+CD56-NKG2C+, CD3+CD56+NKG2C- and CD3+CD56+NKG2C+ T cells were the source of the TCR beta repertoires. In the group of eight sequenced donors, seven were HCMV-seropositive and one was seronegative. Study outcomes and limitations: For 6 or 7 donors, the dominant NKG2C+ clonotypes made up roughly 1.0-8% of their CD8+ T cells.

5'RACE template switching with UMIs produced the TCR beta cDNA. Following a re-call of the 5' RACE reads, TCRdb has one entry per CDR3 protein and lacks DNA. Here the sample table reports about 390,000 distinct CDR3 sequences. Germline loops: CDR1 MNHEY, CDR2 SVGAGI. CDR3 length: 15 amino acids. The receptor's source is a woman aged 45-59 years in good health. The chain links TRBV6-5 to TRBJ2-1; TCRdb reports TRBD2, a call that lacks DNA to check it against. The sequencing sample was made of blood T cells: a sorted CD56 or NKG2C T cell subset, CD4+ or CD8+ T cells, or bulk PBMC T cells (not recorded which). CDR3 protein: CASSAGTHSYNEQFF.